This T cell receptor beta chain is drawn from a study of Graves' ophthalmopathy and Graves' hyperthyroidism. General study findings and limits: With less than 90% sensitivity and approximately 80% specificity, a 13-signature model separated ophthalmopathy from stable hyperthyroidism.

The germline V gene encodes CDR1 MNHEY and CDR2 SVGAGI. The CDR3 sequence is 13 residues long. V was cut by 2 bases and J by 2 bases, with 6 bases left in between. New diagnoses, under 2 months' duration, and ages 18 to 65 characterized the hyperthyroidism patients. Patients were excluded if they had other autoimmune diseases or uncontrolled infections, and likewise if pregnancy or lactation applied. As diagnostic evidence, clinical symptoms, serum thyroxine, TRAb, thyroid ultrasound and orbital computed tomography were relied upon. Amplification from RNA transcripts yielded the TCR beta CDR3 regions. First-round RT-PCR with HTBI primers preceded a second-round multiplex PCR. TCRdb called the multiplex PCR reads again in MiXCR, with one record for every CDR3 protein. The sample comprises roughly 610,000 distinct CDR3 sequences, 22% of which are singletons, and roughly 6.9% rests with the top ten. This clonotype appeared many times. The antigen remains unidentified. This clone may be a read error of a much larger clone one base away.

This TCR came from a woman under 30 with stable Graves' hyperthyroidism. Some clones in this sample may be carry-over from other donors' samples. The sample taken for sequencing was peripheral blood. This chain joins TRBV6-5 and TRBJ2-5; D is undetermined. The DNA for the CDR3 is TGTGCCAGCAGTTACGGGCTACAAGAGACCCAGTACTTC. Translated, it gives CASSYGLQETQYF.